The TCR beta chain under discussion was sequenced for a study of blood T cell repertoires in COVID-19 (dated by TCRdb to 2020 to 2022). About the investigation overall: Samples from collaborators originated in the United States, Italy and Spain and spanned both the acute and convalescent phases of COVID-19. The material from the prospective study consisted of cDNA or gDNA derived from T cells, B-cell-depleted T cells, or PBMCs. Subjects who had been exposed to COVID-19, were actively infected with it, or had recovered from it provided the deeply sampled blood TCRbeta repertoires that made up the dataset. A freely available public database, intended as a resource for researchers studying the immune response to SARS-CoV-2, is where the repertoires were released. The samples were drawn from two sources: the first 160 participants of the ongoing ImmuneRACE study, and 950 to 1,500 subjects contributed by 6 global collaborators. The sample metadata nearly always contained a de-identified subject ID, COVID-19 status, age in years and sex. Where available, HLA class I and class II types were taken from metadata supplied by the sample provider and were not determined by assay-based typing. The paper as a whole reports these results and caveats: The amount of clinical and demographic metadata varied by source and participant and was provided uncurated.

Each collaborating institution followed its own protocols to collect whole blood in K2EDTA tubes. For TCRbeta analysis, collaborator samples were shipped as frozen whole blood, as isolated PBMCs, or as DNA extracted from either sample type. TCRbeta CDR3 regions were amplified from genomic DNA by means of the immunoSEQ Assay, a bias-controlled multiplex PCR. The authors' analysis ran thus. The number of nucleated cells in each sample was estimated by amplification of reference gene primers within the assay. To quantify the absolute abundance of each unique TCRbeta CDR3 rearrangement, sequence reads were collapsed and filtered. For each sample, productive Simpson clonality was calculated as the square root of Simpson's diversity index across productive rearrangements. The clones in this table, taken by TCRdb from immuneACCESS, are in-frame only. Not every clone is retained; where verified, under half of the shortfall comes from an unresolved V gene, and the cause of the rest is unknown. V and J calls and clone size follow that table, whereas D and trimming were derived from the DNA. The table for this sample lists about 260,000 clones; over 75% of them were counted only once. The ten largest clonotypes hold around 7.8% of the sample.

As regards this clone: There is no known antigen for this receptor. No much larger clonotype is one base removed from it; base qualities were not supplied.

For this chain, trimming is 2 bases at the V end and 3 bases at the J end, and the number of junction bases without a gene match is 5. Taken from the germline V gene, the CDR1 and CDR2 loops are MNHEY and SVGAGI. The CDR3 goes from the cysteine to the phenylalanine over 15 residues. Only the CDR3 region is kept as DNA, spanning 45 bases read in frame from base 1. This sequence originates from a human donor in a cohort sampled during active COVID-19. Recombination joined TRBV6-5 with TRBJ2-7; TRBD1 lines up with 9 middle nucleotides. Sequencing was performed on peripheral blood. At the DNA level, the sequence is TGTGCCAGCAGTTACCGTTTGACAGGGGGCTACGAGCAGTACTTC. Translated, this is CASSYRLTGGYEQYF.